This T cell receptor beta chain is drawn from a study of OX40 agonist ivuxolimab in advanced cancers. Looking at the study overall: Dose-escalation patients suffered from hepatocellular carcinoma, melanoma, renal cell or head and neck cancer. General study points: There was clonal expansion of CD4+ and CD8+ blood T cells by week 6 at 0.1 to 3.0 mg/kg.

In the case of this clone: As yet, its antigen is unknown.

Profiling relied on immunoSEQ multiplex PCR, and the TCRdb table lists in-frame clones only, not all of them. Of some 51,000 clones listed, roughly 86% are singletons. CDR1 SNHLY and CDR2 FYNNEI come from the germline V gene. Trimming shortened V by 3 bases and J by 4 bases, and 11 bases separated the two germline ends. The CDR3 is 14 amino acids. This clonotype was obtained from an adult with an advanced solid tumor such as melanoma, head and neck, liver or kidney cancer. Sequencing was performed on CD4+ or CD8+ T cells sorted from blood, taken in a trial of the OX40 agonist ivuxolimab. The chain has TRBV2 and TRBJ2-3; TRBD1 or TRBD2 may be the D gene (5 bases each). In nucleotides, the CDR3 is TGTGCCAGCAGTGATCCCGGGGCTGCAGATACGCAGTATTTT. Translating gives CASSDPGAADTQYF.